This T cell receptor (beta chain) appears in the sequencing data of a study of cytomegalovirus exposure and HLA in healthy donors (dated by TCRdb to the late 2010s). Broadly, across the study: According to an earlier analysis of around 600 of the donors, about 170 million T cells yielded roughly 100 million unique TCR beta sequences and approximately 300 Gb of sequence data. An early release covering 550 to 700 HLA-typed donors comprised roughly 300 gigabases of sequencing data and roughly 85 million unique TCR sequences. Of the 300 to 400 genotyped donors, about 80% fell in the genetic ancestry cluster associated with self-reported Caucasian donors. The study aimed to test whether signatures of past pathogen exposure could be identified by cataloging public T cell receptors. The T cell repertoires of 550 to 850 subjects were profiled by immunosequencing and related to cytomegalovirus serostatus. Besides the first cohort of 666 subjects, a separate validation cohort made up of over 100 different subjects was used. To predict cytomegalovirus infection status, the study brought together high-throughput TCR immunosequencing, statistical association of individual TCRs with disease status, and machine learning. A later analysis re-examined previously published TCR beta repertoires from 500 to 700 donors and added high-resolution HLA genotyping to investigate patterns of TCR occurrence. In the later analysis, no new phenotypic data were used to find candidate immune exposures; instead, reliance was placed on TCR beta sequences and their occurrence across donors. An earlier analysis of 450 to 750 of the donors used high-throughput TCR beta sequencing to judge whether each TCR beta V gene segment behaved as functional or pseudogenic. Alongside the repertoire data, information on donor age, sex, ethnicity and CMV serostatus was compiled. Genome-wide SNP genotypes for about 55% of the roughly 670 donors were used in a later genetic analysis, which treated that subset as a discovery cohort. Every discovery cohort repertoire had been produced on one sequencing platform. Both class I and class II loci were covered by HLA typing, at four-digit resolution. The number of typed donors differed by locus: roughly 620-630 for A, B, C, DRB1 and DQB1; approximately 530 for DQA1; 606 for DPA1; and 400 to 480 for DPB1. A handful of DR-DQ haplotypes were handled as single units for association and clustering because linkage in the cohort was strong. Across approximately 400 genotyped donors of the cohort, an average of approximately 240,000 unique TCR beta nucleotide sequences per donor were sequenced, and 15% to 20% of those sequences were non-productive. What the research found in general, with its limitations: An earlier analysis of around 500 of the donors showed that most TCR beta V segments appeared in productive rearrangements either about 87% or about 30% of the time, which broadly matched IMGT annotations. Assigning TCR associations to individual alleles was difficult when HLA alleles, especially DR and DQ, strongly co-occurred. A later analysis found that HLA-associated TCR beta chains were more clonally expanded and had lower generation probabilities than equally common non-associated chains. The cohort was sequenced for TCR beta chains only, and without alpha or paired-chain data the features that could be detected were limited. In both the original and validation cohorts, the classifier was reported to diagnose cytomegalovirus status with high specificity and sensitivity. A further reported finding was that TCR beta sequences accurately predicted the HLA-A and HLA-B alleles for most subjects in the first cohort. Correlated functional status among segregating V segments might reflect linkage disequilibrium, but an unknown experimental factor could not be ruled out. A total of fewer than 200 TCR beta chains were listed by the study as associated with cytomegalovirus. A few of the identified cytomegalovirus-associated TCR beta chains were confirmed in vitro to be specific for cytomegalovirus antigens. While some public TCRs were present in many individuals, most TCR sequences turned up only very rarely across donors. Because HLA typing was missing for some donors at each locus, association tests included only the typed subset. According to the authors, the approach could potentially be generalized to other disease states and immunological phenotypes. The sequencing pipeline was judged likely to have produced a cluster of highly shared sequence variants as a technical artifact. Several of the top co-occurrence clusters appeared to be linked to parvovirus B19, influenza, CMV and Epstein-Barr virus, according to a later analysis. In a later analysis, more than 15,000 TCR beta sequences were associated with specific HLA alleles at a false discovery rate of 0.05. An association between a missense DCLRE1C variant and V-gene and J-gene trimming of TCR beta chains was found in a later genetic analysis and replicated in an independent cohort. Presence/absence analyses assumed roughly uniform sequencing depth across donors, an assumption that may not hold. A later analysis found that most CMV-associated TCR beta chains appeared HLA-restricted, with HLA associations seemingly driven largely by CMV exposure. In a later genetic analysis, fewer N-insertions in productive TCRs were reported among donors in an Asian-associated ancestry cluster than the roughly 700-donor mean. In a later analysis, TCR association rates were found to vary across HLA loci, with the most associated TCRs seen for DRB1 alleles and the fewest for HLA-C alleles. Some IMGT-functional V segments, including TRBV6-2 and TRBV6-3, could not be distinguished by the 87-base-pair reads and were therefore excluded. Immune exposure information for the cohort was limited to CMV serostatus. About 17 rarely observed V segments, including chromosome 9 orphons, were excluded from the earlier analysis of about 600 of the donors because counts were too low.

V is trimmed back by 4 bases and J by 8 bases, and the junction contains 8 bases that no gene match accounts for. From the cysteine up to the phenylalanine, the CDR3 has a length of 15 residues. Solely the CDR3 DNA is kept, with 45 bases framed from the first base. CDR1 LNHDA and CDR2 SQIVND are derived from the germline V gene (reference sequence). The library was built by means of the immunoSEQ multiplex PCR assay. For the multiplex PCR, a mixture combining 60 forward primers for TCR Vbeta segments and 13 reverse primers for TCR Jbeta segments was used. The CDR3 region of rearranged TCR beta genes was amplified from genomic DNA by a multiplex PCR assay. The amplified TCR beta libraries were sequenced on the Illumina HiSeq System as 87-base-pair reads. Regarding the original processing steps: Across the 500 to 750 repertoires, a later analysis counted 78 million or so unique TCR beta chains, around 11 million of which were shared by at least two donors. Raw reads were error-corrected and collapsed into unique sequences by a nearest-neighbor algorithm in which closely related sequences were merged to remove PCR and sequencing errors. To assign V, D and J gene segments, CDR3 sequences were aligned to IMGT reference sequences. Each retained sequence needed at least a six-nucleotide match to both a V gene segment and a J gene segment. Rearrangements were classified as productive when the CDR3 lacked stop codons and remained in frame with V and J, and all other rearrangements were classified as non-productive. CDR3 was defined by IMGT convention, running from the second conserved V-encoded cysteine to the conserved J-encoded phenylalanine. The earlier analysis of 500 to 600 of the donors excluded sequences that lacked an unambiguous match to a single V gene segment. An earlier analysis of about 590 of the donors classified V segments as functional when productive rearrangements were above 56.7% and as segregating when the standard deviation between donors was above 5%. A statistical classification framework was built to diagnose cytomegalovirus status from the catalog of TCR beta chain sequences. In a later analysis, V and J genes were assigned by comparing TCR nucleotide sequences against IMGT/GENE-DB human TR gene sequences. A later analysis assigned CDR3 sequences and most-parsimonious VDJ recombination scenarios with the TCRdist pipeline. In a later analysis, each TCR beta chain was defined by its CDR3 amino acid sequence together with its V-gene family, and reads lacking a unique V-gene family were excluded. In a later analysis, several hundred highly shared, low-generation-probability nucleotide sequences were removed to address suspected cross-contamination and a sequencing artifact. In a later analysis, a clonal expansion index for each public chain was calculated from normalized within-repertoire ranks of inferred template counts. A later analysis computed generation probabilities with a VDJ recombination model fitted to out-of-frame rearrangements, and checked the results against IGoR. In a later analysis, hypergeometric tests were used to score TCR-TCR, TCR-HLA and TCR-CMV co-occurrence, with a repertoire-size bias correction applied to TCR pairs. False discovery rates were estimated in a later analysis by permuting HLA or CMV assignments 20 times. A later analysis grouped co-occurring TCRs with DBSCAN, adding TCRdist sequence similarity when clustering within HLA-allele-positive subsets. Repertoires with fewer than 30,000 or more than 120,000 public chains, plus five repertoires with anomalous nucleotide sharing, were excluded from co-occurrence clustering. Sourced from immuneACCESS, this table was stored by TCRdb with only in-frame sequences that have V and J called. A share of the clones is absent; for the studies checked, an unresolved V gene accounts for under half, and the remainder has no known explanation. V and J calls plus clone size are reproduced from that table; the DNA served to infer D and trimming. The sample table records roughly 65,000 clones; approximately 74% of these occur just once. Of the sample, around a sixth falls within the top ten clones.

This clone was counted only a few times. Its binding antigen is unknown. Base-call qualities are not available, and no considerably larger clone is one nucleotide away. The cohort comprised some 680 healthy bone marrow donors. Cohort members were all nominally healthy when sampled, although unrecorded immune exposures were likely present. The donor tested CMV seropositive, placing the donor among the 289 seropositive members of the cohort. Each donor provided a peripheral blood sample, and peripheral blood mononuclear cells were used for TCR beta sequencing. Genomic DNA was extracted from the blood cell samples with the Qiagen DNeasy Blood Extraction Kit.

This TCR derives from a middle-aged man in good health and CMV-seropositive. Rearrangement joined TRBV19 to TRBJ1-2; 12 of the junction bases match TRBD1. The sample was PBMCs. The nucleotide sequence is TGTGCCAGTAGTACCGGGACAGGGGGCGCGGGAGGCTACACCTTC. Its coded protein is CASSTGTGGAGGYTF.